The 30 T cell receptor beta chains given below trace back to one sample, sequenced in a study of T-cell reconstitution after alpha-beta-depleted transplantation in children listed by TCRdb under 2016. The library was obtained by PCR. This sample was sequenced with an Illumina HiSeq 2500. TCR library preparation used molecular barcoding, with unique molecular identifiers applied to normalize quantification of the TCRbeta repertoire. TCRdb's own reprocessing of the public reads used fastp at Q25 and MiXCR and kept productive beta chains. Rows with a matching CDR3 protein are joined into one entry that keeps the most common DNA and genes. The sample table lists approximately 500,000 distinct CDR3 sequences, approximately 30% of them with a count of one. 36% of the sample goes to the ten largest clones. The treatment or condition label, read with the paper, signifies: allogeneic hematopoietic cell transplantation with graft depleted of TCRalphabeta T cells and CD19 B cells.

This specimen was PBMCs, taken before TCRalphabeta/CD19-depleted stem cell transplant. These receptors were collected from a boy less than two years old with Wiskott-Aldrich syndrome, due to receive a stem cell transplant.

This clonotype was picked up a small number of times. V usage is TRBV6-1 and J usage is TRBJ1-1; TRBD1 might be the D (5 bases). The CDR3 spans 15 residues. Germline V lookup: CDR1 MNHNS, CDR2 SASEGT. The germline V and J ends were trimmed by 8 bases and 3 bases, with 19 bases remaining between them. The CDR3, as DNA: TGTGCCAGCCCGTTGAGGCAGGGCAGACACACTGAAGCTTTCTTT. This translates into CASPLRQGRHTEAFF.

This clonotype was counted between two and nine times. The chain links TRBV20-1 to TRBJ2-5; D remains unclear. Looked up from germline, CDR1 is DFQATT and CDR2 is SNEGSKA (reference sequence). Trimming removed 5 bases from V and 3 bases from J, with 7 bases in between. The CDR3 has 11 amino acids. The CDR3: CSAHIKETQYF. CDR3 in DNA: TGCAGTGCTCACATTAAAGAGACCCAGTACTTC.

This clonotype occurred a few times. This chain links TRBV20-1 with TRBJ1-5; the D is unclear. V was trimmed by 3 bases and J by 5 bases, leaving 11 bases between them. Looked up from germline, CDR1 is DFQATT and CDR2 is SNEGSKA (reference sequence). The CDR3 totals 13 residues. CDR3 residues: CSASPRQHQPQHF. For the CDR3, the DNA is TGCAGTGCTAGCCCCAGGCAACATCAGCCCCAGCATTTT.

This clonotype was counted between two and nine times. The rearrangement uses TRBV7-9 and TRBJ2-3; TRBD1 aligns across 12 bases. The germline gives CDR1 SEHNR, CDR2 FQNEAQ (reference sequence). V lost 4 bases, J lost 6 bases, and 8 bases stayed unmatched. CDR3 size: 16 residues. The CDR3 reads CASSSTGTGGADTQYF. The DNA for the CDR3 is TGTGCCAGCAGCTCAACCGGGACAGGGGGCGCGGATACGCAGTATTTT. The full variable domain, rest sourced from reference TRBV7-9 and TRBJ2-3, is DTGVSQNPRHKITKRGQNVTFRCDPISEHNRLYWYRQTLGQGPEFLTYFQNEAQLEKSRLLSDRFSAERPKGSFSTLEIQRTEQGDSAMYLCASSSTGTGGADTQYFGPGTRLTVL.

This clonotype was observed at least ten times. At one of its ends the junction is not consistent with the germline gene, which may arise from a read error. The gene calls are TRBV12-3 or TRBV12-4 and TRBJ2-6; D uncertain. This CDR3 contains 14 residues. The CDR3 region has the DNA TGCGCCAGCAGCCAGAACTCTGGGGCCAACGTCCTGACTTTC. This encodes CASSQNSGANVLTF.

This clonotype was observed a few times. CDR3 coding DNA: TGCGCCAGCAGCTTAGCCGGTGCAATTGATACGCAGTATTTT. As protein: CASSLAGAIDTQYF. The chain couples TRBV5-1 to TRBJ2-3; D remains unclear. V was clipped by 2 bases and J by 6 bases, with 13 bases between them. Germline V lookup: CDR1 SGHRS, CDR2 YFSETQ. The CDR3 runs 14 residues.

This clonotype occurred a few times. V is TRBV10-3 and J is TRBJ2-6, with unresolved D. Germline assignment: CDR1 ENHRY and CDR2 SYGVKD. CDR3 length: 17 residues. V shed 0 bases and J shed 1 base, with 10 bases lying between them. In DNA, the CDR3 is TGTGCCATCAGTGAGTCGAACTCCGTTTCTGGGGCCAACGTCCTGACTTTC. It is translated as CAISESNSVSGANVLTF.

This clonotype was recorded at least ten times. V gene TRBV5-1 combines with J gene TRBJ2-3; D gene uncertain. CDR1 and CDR2 (germline): SGHRS, YFSETQ. The CDR3 is made up of 12 amino acids. The V and J ends lost 1 base and 2 bases respectively, with 2 bases between them. CDR3 loop: CASSLYTDTQYF. Here the CDR3 DNA reads TGCGCCAGCAGCTTGTACACAGATACGCAGTATTTT. The complete variable domain, with remaining parts taken from reference TRBV5-1 and TRBJ2-3, reads KAGVTQTPRYLIKTRGQQVTLSCSPISGHRSVSWYQQTPGQGLQFLFEYFSETQRNKGNFPGRFSGRQFSNSRSEMNVSTLELGDSALYLCASSLYTDTQYFGPGTRLTVL.

This clonotype has at least ten counts. The chain joins TRBV20-1 to TRBJ1-5; perhaps TRBD1 as D (5 bases). Germline values: CDR1 DFQATT, CDR2 SNEGSKA (reference sequence). V dropped 3 bases and J dropped 7 bases, with 13 bases sitting between them. This CDR3 spans 13 amino acids. The CDR3 spells CSASLRGDQPQHF. As DNA, the CDR3 is TGCAGTGCTAGTCTTAGGGGTGACCAGCCCCAGCATTTT.

This clonotype has a handful of counts. The chain links TRBV7-3 to TRBJ2-3; D is possibly TRBD2 (5 bases). Germline V lookup: CDR1 SGHTA, CDR2 FQGTGA. V was clipped by 0 bases and J by 0 bases, with 16 bases between them. CDR3 length equals 18 residues. The DNA of the CDR3 is TGTGCCAGCAGCTTAACTTTTAGCAGCGGACCTAGCACAGATACGCAGTATTTT. Translated: CASSLTFSSGPSTDTQYF.

The CDR3 protein is CASSLGLAGGWEQFF. CDR3 DNA sequence: TGCGCCAGCAGCTTGGGACTAGCGGGAGGTTGGGAGCAGTTCTTC. This chain joins TRBV5-1 and TRBJ2-1; 13 bases match TRBD2. V was pared by 0 bases and J by 10 bases, with 4 bases of the junction left unmatched. Germline V gene lookup returns CDR1 SGHRS and CDR2 YFSETQ. The CDR3 sequence is 15 residues long.

This clonotype has just a few counts. V gene TRBV12-3 or TRBV12-4 combines with J gene TRBJ2-5; D ambiguous. This CDR3 region has 15 residues. With 3 bases removed from V and 3 bases from J, the gap between germline ends came to 14 bases. CDR3 coding DNA: TGTGCCAGCAGTTTTTCCCCTACATTGAAAGAGACCCAGTACTTC. Its translation is CASSFSPTLKETQYF.

This chain joins TRBV5-1 and TRBJ2-1, with 13 bases aligning to TRBD2. Germline V gene sequence: CDR1 SGHRS, CDR2 YFSETQ. V shed 0 bases and J 0 bases; nucleotides not matched to a gene: 6. The CDR3 sequence is 19 residues long. CDR3 nucleotides: TGCGCCAGCAGCTTGGTGATGACTAGCGGGAGGAGCTCCTACAATGAGCAGTTCTTC. As protein: CASSLVMTSGRSSYNEQFF.

This chain uses TRBV7-2 with TRBJ2-1, with 10 bases matching TRBD2. There are 15 residues in the CDR3. V shed 7 bases and J 5 bases; nucleotides not matched to a gene: 8. Germline V gene data show CDR1 as SGHTA and CDR2 as FQGNSA. The CDR3 reads CASTLAGLANNEQFF. As DNA, the CDR3 is TGTGCCAGCACCCTAGCGGGACTAGCGAACAATGAGCAGTTCTTC.

The rearrangement joins TRBV5-1 to TRBJ1-4; D is unclear. CDR3 size: 15 residues. Germline CDR1 reads SGHRS; CDR2 reads YFSETQ. Trimming pared 0 bases from V and 6 bases from J, leaving 12 bases between. CDR3 sequence (DNA): TGCGCCAGCAGCTTGGTCGGGTCGGGGTATGAAAAACTGTTTTTT. It specifies CASSLVGSGYEKLFF.

The chain employs TRBV12-5 and TRBJ2-5; D is possibly TRBD1 (6 bases). The CDR3 sequence is 15 residues long. The V gene's germline CDR1 is LGHNT and CDR2 FRNRAP. V dropped 1 base and J dropped 4 bases, with 13 bases sitting between them. The CDR3 is CASGLGAGVLETQYF. CDR3 bases: TGTGCTAGTGGTTTGGGGGCAGGGGTTCTAGAGACCCAGTACTTC.

This clonotype was seen a handful of times. This chain's CDR3 is CASSPVRATEAFF. DNA of the CDR3: TGCGCCAGCAGCCCCGTCAGGGCCACTGAAGCTTTCTTT. The chain joins TRBV5-1 to TRBJ1-1; D possibly corresponds to TRBD1 (5 bases). V lost 4 bases and J 4 bases, leaving 11 bases between the germline ends. From germline, CDR1 is SGHRS and CDR2 YFSETQ. The CDR3 sequence is 13 residues long. Full variable domain (outside the CDR3, taken from reference TRBV5-1 and TRBJ1-1): KAGVTQTPRYLIKTRGQQVTLSCSPISGHRSVSWYQQTPGQGLQFLFEYFSETQRNKGNFPGRFSGRQFSNSRSEMNVSTLELGDSALYLCASSPVRATEAFFGQGTRLTVV.

This clonotype was picked up a small number of times. The CDR3 DNA reads as TGCGCCAGCAGCCGACCTTCGGGCTATGGCTACACCTTC. Translated: CASSRPSGYGYTF. V and J are TRBV5-1 and TRBJ1-2; D is uncertain. Germline V gene sequence: CDR1 SGHRS, CDR2 YFSETQ. V was clipped by 4 bases and J by 4 bases, with 11 bases between them. The CDR3 sequence is 13 residues long.

The J gene is TRBJ2-1, the V gene TRBV29-1, with D perhaps assigned TRBD1 or TRBD2 (5 bases each). The CDR3 length is 15 residues. Germline V gene lookup returns CDR1 SQVTM and CDR2 ANQGSEA. The V gene lost 4 bases and the J gene lost 0 bases, with 13 bases spanning the gap. CDR3 region: CSVGGSSGSYNEQFF. CDR3 sequence (DNA): TGCAGCGTTGGGGGGAGCTCTGGCTCCTACAATGAGCAGTTCTTC.

The rearrangement joins TRBV28 to TRBJ2-1, with D maybe TRBD2 (5 bases). This CDR3 comprises 14 residues. Germline CDR1 and CDR2: MDHEN and SYDVKM. Trimming removed 6 bases from V and 10 bases from J, with 19 bases in between. DNA for the CDR3: TGTGCCAGCAGGATGCCGTACGGGATGGGGGAGCAGTTCTTC. Residues: CASRMPYGMGEQFF.

The genes are TRBV5-5 and TRBJ2-5; D is possibly TRBD1 (6 bases). The CDR3 totals 12 residues. Germline-derived CDR1 and CDR2 are SGHKS and YYEKEE (reference sequence). Trimming took off 4 bases at V and 3 bases at J, with 7 bases between the two ends. CDR3 protein: CASSQGKETQYF. The CDR3 DNA is TGTGCCAGCAGCCAGGGGAAAGAGACCCAGTACTTC.

This clonotype turned up a few times. The chain links TRBV12-3 or TRBV12-4 to TRBJ2-2; 8 bases align to TRBD1. Losses at the gene ends were 5 bases for V and 5 bases for J; bases not matched to a gene: 4. This CDR3 region has 14 residues. CDR3 coding DNA: TGTGCCAGCAGTGACAGGGGCAGAACCGGGGAGCTGTTTTTT. It specifies CASSDRGRTGELFF.

This chain connects TRBV28 to TRBJ1-1; 9 bases match TRBD1. Looked up from germline, CDR1 is MDHEN and CDR2 is SYDVKM. After removal of 3 bases from V and 10 bases from J, the junction contained 9 bases not matched to a gene. CDR3 length: 14 residues. This chain's CDR3 is CASSLGQGPGGAFF. As DNA, the CDR3 is TGTGCCAGCAGTTTGGGACAGGGACCCGGGGGAGCTTTCTTT. Complete variable domain (other parts from reference TRBV28 and TRBJ1-1): DVKVTQSSRYLVKRTGEKVFLECVQDMDHENMFWYRQDPGLGLRLIYFSYDVKMKEKGDIPEGYSVSREKKERFSLILESASTNQTSMYLCASSLGQGPGGAFFGQGTRLTVV.

The chain is built from TRBV5-1 and TRBJ2-7; 8 positions match TRBD2. Germline V gene sequence: CDR1 SGHRS, CDR2 YFSETQ. The ends lost 5 bases at V and 3 bases at J; junction bases unmatched: 7. There are 14 residues in the CDR3. CDR3 bases: TGCGCCAGCAGGGGCGCGGGACTAGGCTACGAGCAGTACTTC. Its translation: CASRGAGLGYEQYF.

The chain combines TRBV12-3 or TRBV12-4 with TRBJ2-7; tentative D call: TRBD2 (5 bases). This CDR3 has 13 residues. With 5 bases removed from V and 6 bases from J, the gap between germline ends came to 14 bases. This CDR3 reads CASSPYRGFEQYF. As DNA, the CDR3 is TGTGCCAGCAGTCCCTACCGGGGTTTCGAGCAGTACTTC.

This sequence joins TRBV5-1 and TRBJ2-1; no clear D. V dropped 4 bases and J dropped 0 bases, with 11 bases sitting between them. This CDR3 is 15 amino acids long. Germline V lookup: CDR1 SGHRS, CDR2 YFSETQ. CDR3 in DNA: TGCGCCAGCAGCGCCGGGCTGACCTCCTACAATGAGCAGTTCTTC. Translating gives CASSAGLTSYNEQFF.

This rearrangement joins TRBV7-3 to TRBJ2-1; D tentatively fits TRBD1 or TRBD2 (6 bases each). The CDR3 consists of 13 residues. V was pared by 3 bases and J by 6 bases, with 9 bases between. CDR1 and CDR2 (germline): SGHTA, FQGTGA. In nucleotides, the CDR3 is TGTGCCAGCAGCTTTAAGGGGGGCAATGAGCAGTTCTTC. It yields the protein CASSFKGGNEQFF.

This clonotype came up a few times. As DNA, the CDR3 is TGTGCCAGCAGTTTGAAACAGAACACTGAAGCTTTCTTT. Its translation is CASSLKQNTEAFF. The chain is built from TRBV12-3 or TRBV12-4 and TRBJ1-1, with D unresolved. The CDR3 has 13 amino acids. Trimming removed 3 bases from V and 1 base from J, with 6 bases in between.

The chain has TRBV29-1 and TRBJ1-5; the D gene is possibly TRBD1 (6 bases). The V gene lost 5 bases and the J gene lost 7 bases, with 12 bases spanning the gap. Germline V gene data show CDR1 as SQVTM and CDR2 as ANQGSEA. The CDR3 covers 12 residues. This CDR3 reads CSVKTGSQPQHF. In DNA, the CDR3 is TGCAGCGTTAAAACAGGGAGCCAGCCCCAGCATTTT. Supplemented by reference TRBV29-1 and TRBJ1-5, the full variable domain reads SAVISQKPSRDICQRGTSLTIQCQVDSQVTMMFWYRQQPGQSLTLIATANQGSEATYESGFVIDKFPISRPNLTFSTLTVSNMSPEDSSIYLCSVKTGSQPQHFGDGTRLSIL.

The chain is built from TRBV18 and TRBJ1-5; TRBD1 agrees at 7 bases. Germline assignment: CDR1 KGHSH and CDR2 LQKENI. This CDR3 has 15 residues. The V and J ends lost 3 bases and 4 bases, in that order; junction bases with no gene match: 6. CDR3 sequence (DNA): TGTGCCAGCTCACCGGACAGGTTTGGGAATCAGCCCCAGCATTTT. Protein: CASSPDRFGNQPQHF.